This record looks at one T cell receptor (beta chain) sequence and its context. Trimming at V came to 4 bases and at J to 1 base, leaving 2 bases not matched to a gene. CDR1 MNHEY and CDR2 SVGAGI come from the germline V gene. This CDR3 is 14 amino acids long. This specimen belongs to a study of blood T cell repertoires in COVID-19. Produced via immunoSEQ multiplex PCR; TCRdb's table is partial and in-frame only. Among about 110,000 clones listed, 80% to 95% were seen once. This clonotype was obtained from a woman aged 25 to 39 with acute or convalescent COVID-19. Source material: peripheral blood. V usage is TRBV6-5 and J usage is TRBJ2-7; 9 bases agree with TRBD1. The CDR3 DNA follows: TGTGCCAGCAGTTCCGGGACAGGGTCCTACGAGCAGTACTTC. Translated, it gives CASSSGTGSYEQYF.